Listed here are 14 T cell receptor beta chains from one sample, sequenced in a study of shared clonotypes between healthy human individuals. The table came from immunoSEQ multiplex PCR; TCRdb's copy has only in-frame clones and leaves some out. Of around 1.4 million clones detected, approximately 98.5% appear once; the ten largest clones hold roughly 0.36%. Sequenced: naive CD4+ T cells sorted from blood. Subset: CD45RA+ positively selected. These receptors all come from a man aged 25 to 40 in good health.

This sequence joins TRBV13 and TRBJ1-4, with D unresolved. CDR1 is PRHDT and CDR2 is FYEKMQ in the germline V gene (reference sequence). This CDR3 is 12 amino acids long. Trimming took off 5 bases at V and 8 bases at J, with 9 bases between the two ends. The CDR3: CASSTIGEKLFF. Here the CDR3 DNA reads TGTGCCAGCAGCACTATAGGGGAAAAACTGTTTTTT.

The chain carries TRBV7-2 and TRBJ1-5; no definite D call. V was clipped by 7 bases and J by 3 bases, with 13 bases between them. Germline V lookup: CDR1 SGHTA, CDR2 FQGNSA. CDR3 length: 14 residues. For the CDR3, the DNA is TGTGCCAGCACTTACAGCTTTGTCAATCAGCCCCAGCATTTT. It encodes CASTYSFVNQPQHF.

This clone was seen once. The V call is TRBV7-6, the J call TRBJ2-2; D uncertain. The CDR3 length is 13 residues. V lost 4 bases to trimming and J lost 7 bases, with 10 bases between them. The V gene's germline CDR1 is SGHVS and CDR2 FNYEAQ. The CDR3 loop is CASSSPASGELFF. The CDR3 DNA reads TGTGCCAGCAGCTCCCCAGCGAGCGGGGAGCTGTTTTTT.

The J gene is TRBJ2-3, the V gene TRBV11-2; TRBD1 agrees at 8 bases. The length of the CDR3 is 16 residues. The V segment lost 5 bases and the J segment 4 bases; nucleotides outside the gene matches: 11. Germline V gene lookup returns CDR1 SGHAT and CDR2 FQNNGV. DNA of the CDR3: TGTGCCAGCAGCCTACACGTCGGACAGGGCTCAGATACGCAGTATTTT. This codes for CASSLHVGQGSDTQYF.

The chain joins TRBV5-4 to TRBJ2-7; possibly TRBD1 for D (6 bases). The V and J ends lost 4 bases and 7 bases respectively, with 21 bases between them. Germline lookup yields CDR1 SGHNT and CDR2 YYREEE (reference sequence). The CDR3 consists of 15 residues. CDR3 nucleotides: TGTGCCAGCAGCGTGATCGACCAGGGGTTCCGGGAGCAGTACTTC. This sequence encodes CASSVIDQGFREQYF.

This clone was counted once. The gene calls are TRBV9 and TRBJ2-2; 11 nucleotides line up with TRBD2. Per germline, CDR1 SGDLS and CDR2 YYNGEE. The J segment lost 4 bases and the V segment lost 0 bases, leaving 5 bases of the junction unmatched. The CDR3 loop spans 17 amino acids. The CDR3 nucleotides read TGTGCCAGCAGCGTAGGGGCTAGCGGGAGGTCCACCGGGGAGCTGTTTTTT. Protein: CASSVGASGRSTGELFF.

CDR3 protein: CASSPLAPNEQFF. In DNA form, the CDR3 reads TGTGCCAGCAGCCCACTAGCGCCCAATGAGCAGTTCTTC. The chain links TRBV28 to TRBJ2-1, with 7 bases aligning to TRBD2. The ends lost 6 bases at V and 6 bases at J; junction bases unmatched: 5. CDR1 MDHEN and CDR2 SYDVKM come from the germline V gene. The CDR3 runs 13 residues.

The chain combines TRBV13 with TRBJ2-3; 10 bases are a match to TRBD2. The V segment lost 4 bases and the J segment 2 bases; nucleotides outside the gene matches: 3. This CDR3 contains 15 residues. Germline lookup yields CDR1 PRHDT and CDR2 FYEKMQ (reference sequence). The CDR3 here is CASSSSGRNTDTQYF. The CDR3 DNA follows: TGTGCCAGCAGCTCTAGCGGGAGAAACACAGATACGCAGTATTTT. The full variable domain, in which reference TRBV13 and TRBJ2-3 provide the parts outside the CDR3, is AAGVIQSPRHLIKEKRETATLKCYPIPRHDTVYWYQQGPGQDPQFLISFYEKMQSDKGSIPDRFSAQQFSDYHSELNMSSLELGDSALYFCASSSSGRNTDTQYFGPGTRLTVL.

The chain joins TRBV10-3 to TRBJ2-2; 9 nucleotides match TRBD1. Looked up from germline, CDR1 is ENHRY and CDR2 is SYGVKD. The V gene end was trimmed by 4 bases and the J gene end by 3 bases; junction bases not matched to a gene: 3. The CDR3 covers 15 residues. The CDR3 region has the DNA TGTGCCATCAGTGCCCGGGACAGGGACACCGGGGAGCTGTTTTTT. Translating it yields CAISARDRDTGELFF.

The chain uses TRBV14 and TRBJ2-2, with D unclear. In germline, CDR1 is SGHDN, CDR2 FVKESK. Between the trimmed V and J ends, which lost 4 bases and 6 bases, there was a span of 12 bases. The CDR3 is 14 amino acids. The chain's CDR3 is CASSPSIRPGELFF. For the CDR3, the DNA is TGTGCCAGCAGCCCAAGTATTCGTCCCGGGGAGCTGTTTTTT.

CDR3 sequence reads: CASSRTPGYEQYF. As DNA, the CDR3 is TGTGCCAGCAGCCGCACGCCAGGGTACGAGCAGTACTTC. This rearrangement joins TRBV13 to TRBJ2-7; tentatively, D is TRBD1 (5 bases). Trimming took 5 bases from V and 4 from J, leaving 12 bases between them. The CDR3 contains 13 residues. Germline lookup yields CDR1 PRHDT and CDR2 FYEKMQ (reference sequence).

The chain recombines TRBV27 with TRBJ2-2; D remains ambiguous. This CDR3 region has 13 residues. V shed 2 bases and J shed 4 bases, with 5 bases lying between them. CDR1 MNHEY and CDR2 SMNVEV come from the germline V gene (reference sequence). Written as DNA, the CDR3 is TGTGCCAGCAGTTTAAGGGTCACCGGGGAGCTGTTTTTT. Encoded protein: CASSLRVTGELFF.

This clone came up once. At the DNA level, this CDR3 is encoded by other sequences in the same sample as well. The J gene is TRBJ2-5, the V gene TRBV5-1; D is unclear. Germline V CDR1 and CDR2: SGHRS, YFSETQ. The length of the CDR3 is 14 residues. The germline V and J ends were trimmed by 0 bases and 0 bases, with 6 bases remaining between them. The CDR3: CASSLAEYQETQYF. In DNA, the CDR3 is TGCGCCAGCAGCTTGGCGGAGTACCAAGAGACCCAGTACTTC.

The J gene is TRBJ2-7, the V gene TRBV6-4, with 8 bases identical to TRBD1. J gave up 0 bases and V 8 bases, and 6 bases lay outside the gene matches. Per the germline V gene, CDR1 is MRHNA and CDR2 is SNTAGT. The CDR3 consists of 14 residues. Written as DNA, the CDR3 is TGTGCCAGCGGGGGACAGGCAACCTCCTACGAGCAGTACTTC. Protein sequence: CASGGQATSYEQYF.